This T cell receptor (beta chain) was observed in a study of blood T cell repertoires in COVID-19. On the study more broadly: The origin of the acute and convalescent COVID-19 samples was the United States, Italy and Spain. Sample material is recorded as cDNA or gDNA derived from T cells, B-cell-depleted T cells, or PBMCs.

The method was immunoSEQ multiplex PCR; TCRdb's version includes in-frame clones alone and lacks a portion of them. The sample records around 100,000 clones, approximately 90% being singletons. CDR1 and CDR2 from the germline V gene are MNHEY and SVGAGI. V was shortened by 7 bases and J by 1 base, with 10 bases between the two germline ends. The CDR3 covers 13 residues. The gene calls are TRBV6-5 and TRBJ1-1, with unresolved D. This receptor was obtained from a woman older than 75 with acute or convalescent COVID-19. Source material: peripheral blood. The CDR3 DNA is TGTGCCAGCACTCGCGGGCAGAACACTGAAGCTTTCTTT. This codes for CASTRGQNTEAFF.